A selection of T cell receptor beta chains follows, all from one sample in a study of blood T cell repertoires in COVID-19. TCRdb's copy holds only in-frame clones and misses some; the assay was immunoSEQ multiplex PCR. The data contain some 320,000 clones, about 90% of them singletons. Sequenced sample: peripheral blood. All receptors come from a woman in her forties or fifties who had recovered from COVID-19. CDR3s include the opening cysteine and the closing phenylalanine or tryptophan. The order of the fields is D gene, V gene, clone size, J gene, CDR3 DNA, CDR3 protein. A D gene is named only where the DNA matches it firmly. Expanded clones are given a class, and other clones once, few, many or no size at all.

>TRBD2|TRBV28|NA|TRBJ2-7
TGTGCCAGCAGTTTAACTAGCGCCCTAGAGCAGTACTTC
CASSLTSALEQYF
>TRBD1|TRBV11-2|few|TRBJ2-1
TGTGCCAGCAGCTTCACCGGGACAGGGGGCTACAATGAGCAGTTCTTC
CASSFTGTGGYNEQFF
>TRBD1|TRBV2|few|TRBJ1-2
TGTGCCAGCAGATCGGGACAGGGGTCTGGCTACACCTTC
CASRSGQGSGYTF
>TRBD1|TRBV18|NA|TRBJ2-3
TGTGCCAGCACCCAGGGGGAAGATACGCAGTATTTT
CASTQGEDTQYF
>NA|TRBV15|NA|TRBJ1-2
TGTGCCACCAGCCGAAGCTCAGGGGCAAACTATGGCTACACCTTC
CATSRSSGANYGYTF
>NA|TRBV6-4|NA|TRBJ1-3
TGTGCCAGCAGGCAGACAGCGAGCTCTGGAAACACCATATATTTT
CASRQTASSGNTIYF
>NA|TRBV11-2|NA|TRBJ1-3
TGTGCCAGCAGCCCCGGAAGGGGTAGCTCTGGAAACACCATATATTTT
CASSPGRGSSGNTIYF
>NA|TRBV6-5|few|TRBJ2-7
TGTGCCAGCAAGGAGTTGGTTAGCGGTCCCTACGAGCAGTACTTC
CASKELVSGPYEQYF
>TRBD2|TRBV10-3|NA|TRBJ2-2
TGTGCCACCAGACCCGGGACTAGTATGAACACCGGGGAGCTGTTTTTT
CATRPGTSMNTGELFF
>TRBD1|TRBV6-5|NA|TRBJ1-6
TGTGCCAGCGGACAGGGGGCGCTTCCGAAGTCACCCCTCCACTTT
CASGQGALPKSPLHF
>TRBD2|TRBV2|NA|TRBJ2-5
TGTGCCAGCAGTGAGCAGCGGGGGGGCCCAGAGACCCAGTACTTC
CASSEQRGGPETQYF
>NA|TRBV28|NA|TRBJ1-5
TGTGCCAGCAGTTTGGGGCGGCGGCAACGGCCCCAGCATTTT
CASSLGRRQRPQHF
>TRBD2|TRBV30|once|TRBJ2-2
TGTGCCTGGAGGCAGGGAGGGTCCGGGGAGCTGTTTTTT
CAWRQGGSGELFF
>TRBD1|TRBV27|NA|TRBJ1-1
TGTGCCAGCAGGTTAGGGGGCCTGAACACTGAAGCTTTCTTT
CASRLGGLNTEAFF
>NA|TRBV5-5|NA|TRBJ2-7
TGTGCCAGCAGCCACAGAACGGGGGAGCAGTACTTC
CASSHRTGEQYF
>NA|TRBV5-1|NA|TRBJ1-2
TGCGCCAGCAGCTGGGGGAGGGCCAACTATGGCTACACCTTC
CASSWGRANYGYTF
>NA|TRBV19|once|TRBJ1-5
TGTGCCAGTACCACATCTGGGGGCAGGGGCAATCAGCCCCAGCATTTT
CASTTSGGRGNQPQHF
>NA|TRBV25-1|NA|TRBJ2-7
TGTGCCAGCAGTGAATACTTTACAGAGTCGAGCTACGAGCAGTACTTC
CASSEYFTESSYEQYF
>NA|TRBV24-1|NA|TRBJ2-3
TGTGCCACCAGTGATTTGAATCCGGGAAAGCCAGATACGCAGTATTTT
CATSDLNPGKPDTQYF
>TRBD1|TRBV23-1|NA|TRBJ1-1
TGCGCCAGCAGTCAAAGTCGGGACAGGGAGACTGAAGCTTTCTTT
CASSQSRDRETEAFF
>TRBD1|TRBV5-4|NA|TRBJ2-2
TGTGCCAGCAGCTCGACAGGGTCGAACACCGGGGAGCTGTTTTTT
CASSSTGSNTGELFF
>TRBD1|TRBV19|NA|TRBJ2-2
TGTGCCAGTAGTATCGGGACAGGGGATTTTGACACCGGGGAGCTGTTTTTT
CASSIGTGDFDTGELFF
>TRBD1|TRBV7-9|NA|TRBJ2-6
TGTGCCAGCAGCTTAGGACAGGGGGCGTTTGGGGCCAACGTCCTGACTTTC
CASSLGQGAFGANVLTF
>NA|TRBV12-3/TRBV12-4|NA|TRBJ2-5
TGTGCCAGTTCCCCGTCAGGGGCGAAGACCCAGTACTTC
CASSPSGAKTQYF
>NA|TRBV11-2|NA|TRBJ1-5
TGTGCCAGCAGCTTAGCTGGCCGCAATCAGCCCCAGCATTTT
CASSLAGRNQPQHF
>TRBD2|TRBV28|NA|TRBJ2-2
TGTGCCAGCAGTTTATCGAATAGCGGGACCGGGGAGCTGTTTTTT
CASSLSNSGTGELFF
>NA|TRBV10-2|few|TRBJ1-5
TGCGCCAGCAGTGACCCAAATCAGCCCCAGCATTTT
CASSDPNQPQHF
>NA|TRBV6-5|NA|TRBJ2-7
TGTGCCAGCGAACGGCCCGGGAGCTACGAGCAGTACTTC
CASERPGSYEQYF
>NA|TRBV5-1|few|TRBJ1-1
TGCGCCAGCATGTACAGCCGACGCACTGAAGCTTTCTTT
CASMYSRRTEAFF
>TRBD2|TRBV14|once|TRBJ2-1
TGTGCCAGCAGCATACGACTAGCGGGAGGGGGGGAGCAGTTCTTC
CASSIRLAGGGEQFF
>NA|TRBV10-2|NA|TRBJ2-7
TGCGCCAGCAGTGATTGGACAGGCCCTAGCGACGAGCAGTACTTC
CASSDWTGPSDEQYF
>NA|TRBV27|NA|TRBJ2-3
TGTGCCAGCAGTCCCTCGAGTTTCGGCACAGATACGCAGTATTTT
CASSPSSFGTDTQYF
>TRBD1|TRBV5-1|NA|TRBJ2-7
TGCGCCAGCAGCCCACAGGGGACCAACTACGAGCAGTACTTC
CASSPQGTNYEQYF
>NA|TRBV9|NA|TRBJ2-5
TGTGCCAGCAGCCCCGACGCGGGTGAGGAGACCCAGTACTTC
CASSPDAGEETQYF
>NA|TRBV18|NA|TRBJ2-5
TGTGCCAGCTCACTGGGGGGAGGTCAAGAGACCCAGTACTTC
CASSLGGGQETQYF
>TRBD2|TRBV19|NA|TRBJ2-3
TGTGCCAGTAGTACTGGACTAGCGGGAGGAGATACGCAGTATTTT
CASSTGLAGGDTQYF
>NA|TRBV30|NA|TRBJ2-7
TGTGCCTGGAGTGCACTTCGGGGTCTCGAGCAGTACTTC
CAWSALRGLEQYF
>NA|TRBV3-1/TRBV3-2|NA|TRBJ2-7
TGTGCCAGCAGCCAAGATCTCACCGGGGTGCAGTACTTC
CASSQDLTGVQYF
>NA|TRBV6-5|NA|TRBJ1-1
TGTGCCAGCGCTTCCCGGACATTGAACACTGAAGCTTTCTTT
CASASRTLNTEAFF
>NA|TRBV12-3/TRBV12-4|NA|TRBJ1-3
TGTGCCAGCAGTTTAGCGAAGGACCAGGGCATATATTTT
CASSLAKDQGIYF
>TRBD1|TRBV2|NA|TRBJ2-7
TGTGCCAGCAGTCGTGACAGGGGGTCGTACGAGCAGTACTTC
CASSRDRGSYEQYF
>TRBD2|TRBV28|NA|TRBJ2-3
TGTGCCAGCAGTTCCCCTCCGACTAGCGGGGATACGCAGTATTTT
CASSSPPTSGDTQYF
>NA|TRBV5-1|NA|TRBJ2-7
TGCGCCAGCAGCTTGGACAGGGATGACGGCGAGCAGTACTTC
CASSLDRDDGEQYF
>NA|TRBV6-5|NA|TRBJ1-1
TGTGCCAGCAGTTACGTCGGGGGGTGGGACACTGAAGCTTTCTTT
CASSYVGGWDTEAFF
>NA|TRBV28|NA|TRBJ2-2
TGTGCCAGCAGTTCCGTAAGGCCCCTGCGGTCGGCGAACACCGGGGAGCTGTTTTTT
CASSSVRPLRSANTGELFF
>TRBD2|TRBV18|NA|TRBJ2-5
TGTGCCAGCTCACCACCGAGTTTTGGACTAGCGGAAGAGACCCAGTACTTC
CASSPPSFGLAEETQYF
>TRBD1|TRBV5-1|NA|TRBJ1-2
TGCGCCAGCAGCTGGGAACAGGGGGCTAGGGACTATGGCTACACCTTC
CASSWEQGARDYGYTF
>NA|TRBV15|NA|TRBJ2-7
TGTGCCACCAGCATAGGACTGTCCCGTTACGAGCAGTACTTC
CATSIGLSRYEQYF
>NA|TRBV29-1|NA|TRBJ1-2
TGCAGCTTTCCTACCCAGGGAGGGGGCTATGGCTACACCTTC
CSFPTQGGGYGYTF
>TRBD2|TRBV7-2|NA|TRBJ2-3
TGTGCCAGCAGCTTACTCGCTAGCGGGAGGGCGGGCCCAGATACGCAGTATTTT
CASSLLASGRAGPDTQYF